These 15 T cell receptor beta chains were all obtained from the same sample, sequenced in a study of spatial heterogeneity in lung cancer. Stated time point: sample taken at primary tumor resection. The study sequenced unsorted whole RNA from tumor, nontumor lung or frozen PBMC. From the 5' RACE reads, TCRdb called clonotypes with MiXCR, one entry per CDR3 protein. The data contain about 92,000 distinct CDR3 sequences, roughly 12% of them seen just once; the ten biggest clones take up more than 40%. The input for sequencing was PBMCs, taken at surgery. These receptors were collected from a male donor with early-stage non-small cell lung cancer.

This clonotype was counted only a few times. This sequence joins TRBV4-3 and TRBJ1-2; D gene ambiguous. Trimming pared 3 bases from V and 7 bases from J, leaving 18 bases between. The CDR3 has 15 residues. Germline CDR1 is LGHNA and CDR2 is YSLEER. CDR3 in amino acids: CASSQGQTEAGGYTF. The CDR3 coding sequence is TGCGCCAGCAGCCAGGGCCAGACGGAGGCGGGTGGCTACACCTTC.

This clonotype was detected a few times. The chain recombines TRBV7-2 with TRBJ1-2; possibly TRBD1 for D (5 bases). The CDR3 is 13 amino acids. CDR1 SGHTA and CDR2 FQGNSA come from the germline V gene. Trimming removed 5 bases from V and 0 bases from J, with 7 bases in between. The CDR3 here is CASSLQANYGYTF. In DNA form, the CDR3 reads TGTGCCAGCAGCCTACAGGCTAACTATGGCTACACCTTC. Variable domain in full (rest from reference TRBV7-2 and TRBJ1-2): GAGVSQSPSNKVTEKGKDVELRCDPISGHTALYWYRQSLGQGLEFLIYFQGNSAPDKSGLPSDRFSAERTGGSVSTLTIQRTQQEDSAVYLCASSLQANYGYTFGSGTRLTVV.

The chain links TRBV28 to TRBJ2-1; 8 bases match TRBD2. The ends lost 7 bases at V and 7 bases at J; junction bases unmatched: 6. This CDR3 spans 13 amino acids. Germline V CDR1 and CDR2: MDHEN, SYDVKM. CDR3 sequence: CASIPGTRNEQFF. The DNA of the CDR3 is TGTGCCAGCATTCCAGGGACTAGGAATGAGCAGTTCTTC.

This clonotype occurred a few times. The chain employs TRBV6-6 and TRBJ1-1; no definite D call. The CDR3 totals 14 residues. Deletions cut 2 bases from V and 4 bases from J, with 11 bases between. CDR1 MNHNY and CDR2 SVGAGI come from the germline V gene (reference sequence). The CDR3 protein is CASSYMETGTEAFF. In DNA form, the CDR3 reads TGTGCCAGCAGTTACATGGAGACGGGCACTGAAGCTTTCTTT.

The V gene is TRBV28, the J gene TRBJ2-5; D may be TRBD2 (7 bases). The CDR3 covers 14 residues. Trimming left V 6 bases short and J 5 bases short, with 16 bases between. Germline-derived CDR1 and CDR2 are MDHEN and SYDVKM. The DNA for the CDR3 is TGTGCCAGCAGCAGAGGGGGGGCAGAGGAGACCCAGTACTTC. Translation: CASSRGGAEETQYF. The full variable domain, rest sourced from reference TRBV28 and TRBJ2-5, is DVKVTQSSRYLVKRTGEKVFLECVQDMDHENMFWYRQDPGLGLRLIYFSYDVKMKEKGDIPEGYSVSREKKERFSLILESASTNQTSMYLCASSRGGAEETQYFGPGTRLLVL.

V usage is TRBV28 and J usage is TRBJ2-4; D possibly matches TRBD1 or TRBD2 (6 bases each). Germline CDR1 MDHEN, CDR2 SYDVKM. The CDR3 consists of 13 residues. V was trimmed by 6 bases and J by 1 base, leaving 7 bases between them. This CDR3 is CASSGGAKNIQYF. Here the CDR3 DNA reads TGTGCCAGCAGCGGGGGCGCCAAAAACATTCAGTACTTC.

This clonotype was detected ten times or more. The J gene is TRBJ2-5, the V gene TRBV12-3 or TRBV12-4; D is unclear. V was pared by 7 bases and J by 3 bases, with 6 bases between. This CDR3 region has 11 residues. Here the CDR3 DNA reads TGTGCCAGCACCCAAGAAGAGACCCAGTACTTC. This translates into CASTQEETQYF.

This clonotype was seen a handful of times. This rearrangement joins TRBV9 to TRBJ2-7; TRBD1 matches at 7 bases. J gave up 2 bases and V 0 bases, and 5 bases lay outside the gene matches. Germline V lookup: CDR1 SGDLS, CDR2 YYNGEE. CDR3 size: 15 residues. CDR3 in amino acids: CASSVAGGEPYEQYF. The CDR3 DNA follows: TGTGCCAGCAGCGTAGCAGGGGGTGAACCCTACGAGCAGTACTTC.

This clonotype came up many times. The chain has TRBV27 and TRBJ2-3; perhaps TRBD1 as D (6 bases). Looked up from germline, CDR1 is MNHEY and CDR2 is SMNVEV (reference sequence). CDR3 length: 14 residues. V was trimmed by 5 bases and J by 0 bases, leaving 9 bases between them. This chain's CDR3 is CASSLGQSTDTQYF. The CDR3 DNA reads as TGTGCCAGCAGTCTAGGACAGAGCACAGATACGCAGTATTTT.

This clonotype was seen more than once but under ten times. The rearrangement uses TRBV7-2 and TRBJ2-7, with TRBD1 matching 8 bases. CDR1 is SGHTA and CDR2 is FQGNSA in the germline V gene. The CDR3 loop spans 15 amino acids. V was pared by 4 bases and J by 2 bases, with 7 bases of the junction left unmatched. For the CDR3, the DNA is TGTGCCAGCAGCTCTGGACAGGGAGCTACCTACGAGCAGTACTTC. Encoded protein: CASSSGQGATYEQYF.

CDR3 in amino acids: CANLPLAGRGEQFF. CDR3 bases: TGTGCCAACCTACCGTTAGCGGGAAGAGGTGAGCAGTTCTTC. The gene calls are TRBV7-9 and TRBJ2-1; 8 bases match TRBD2. Germline CDR1 reads SEHNR; CDR2 reads FQNEAQ (reference sequence). The CDR3 is 14 residues long. V lost 10 bases, J lost 9 bases, and 14 bases stayed unmatched.

The rearrangement links TRBV27 to TRBJ2-1; tentative D call: TRBD2 (5 bases). The CDR3 contains 17 residues. Trimming removed 5 bases from V and 0 bases from J, with 17 bases in between. Germline V lookup: CDR1 MNHEY, CDR2 SMNVEV (reference sequence). CDR3 sequence: CASSPLRAERSYNEQFF. In nucleotides, the CDR3 is TGTGCCAGCAGTCCCCTGAGAGCGGAGCGCTCCTACAATGAGCAGTTCTTC.

The chain is built from TRBV11-2 and TRBJ2-2; D call uncertain. CDR3 length: 14 amino acids. CDR1 SGHAT and CDR2 FQNNGV come from the germline V gene. Trimming shortened V by 11 bases and J by 2 bases, and 15 bases separated the two germline ends. This chain's CDR3 is CASAPGSNTGELFF. CDR3 sequence (DNA): TGTGCCTCCGCCCCGGGCTCCAACACCGGGGAGCTGTTTTTT.

V gene TRBV7-2 combines with J gene TRBJ2-5; unclear D gene. CDR1 SGHTA and CDR2 FQGNSA come from the germline V gene. Trimming shortened V by 6 bases and J by 5 bases, and 7 bases separated the two germline ends. The CDR3 loop spans 11 amino acids. CDR3 in DNA: TGTGCCAGCAGTAGTTATGAGACCCAGTACTTC. Translation: CASSSYETQYF. Full variable domain (outside the CDR3, taken from reference TRBV7-2 and TRBJ2-5): GAGVSQSPSNKVTEKGKDVELRCDPISGHTALYWYRQSLGQGLEFLIYFQGNSAPDKSGLPSDRFSAERTGGSVSTLTIQRTQQEDSAVYLCASSSYETQYFGPGTRLLVL.

As concerns this clonotype: The junction and the germline gene differ at one end; a read error may be behind it. The chain recombines TRBV12-3 or TRBV12-4 with TRBJ2-1, with D unresolved. This CDR3 comprises 12 residues. CDR3 protein: CASSPGYTEQFF. In DNA, the CDR3 is TGTGCCAGCAGTCCAGGCTACACTGAGCAGTTCTTC.